Listed here is a single TCR beta chain. The repertoire was sequenced with immunoSEQ multiplex PCR; TCRdb's copy has only in-frame clones and lacks some. This table holds 85,000 to 100,000 clones, 81% found once. The data were taken from a study of glioma-infiltrating T cells after dendritic cell vaccination. Study information: Dendritic cell vaccination trial patients had either newly diagnosed or recurrent glioblastoma. At biweekly intervals, patients got three intradermal dendritic cell vaccine injections.

Indicated time point: after dendritic cell vaccination, including at tumor progression/relapse. Germline V gene sequence: CDR1 SNHLY, CDR2 FYNNEI. This CDR3 spans 13 amino acids. The V and J ends lost 8 bases and 7 bases, in that order; junction bases with no gene match: 8. This clonotype was obtained from a human donor with glioblastoma. Source: blood, taken after dendritic cell vaccination. V usage is TRBV2 and J usage is TRBJ2-7; 10 bases align to TRBD2. CDR3: CASALAGVAEQYV. CDR3 bases: TGTGCCAGCGCCCTAGCGGGAGTTGCTGAGCAGTACGTC.